This entry lists 30 T cell receptor beta chains sequenced from one sample in a study of OX40 agonist ivuxolimab in advanced cancers. TCRdb's table, derived via immunoSEQ multiplex PCR, lists solely in-frame clones and lacks some. The sample includes roughly 93,000 clones, approximately 84% of them seen just once. Sample: CD4+ or CD8+ T cells sorted from blood, taken in a trial of the OX40 agonist ivuxolimab. Receptors were obtained from an adult with an advanced solid tumor such as melanoma, head and neck, liver or kidney cancer.

The V and J genes are TRBV7-2 and TRBJ2-3; TRBD2 aligns across 10 bases. J gave up 5 bases and V 3 bases, and 8 bases lay outside the gene matches. This CDR3 comprises 16 residues. CDR1 SGHTA and CDR2 FQGNSA come from the germline V gene. CDR3 sequence: CASSFGPSGGGDTQYF. In DNA, the CDR3 is TGTGCCAGCAGCTTCGGCCCTAGCGGGGGTGGAGATACGCAGTATTTT.

This clone came up once. The chain links TRBV19 to TRBJ1-5; weak D call: TRBD1 (6 bases). This CDR3 spans 15 amino acids. V shed 3 bases and J shed 2 bases, with 11 bases lying between them. Germline V gives CDR1 LNHDA, CDR2 SQIVND (reference sequence). In DNA, the CDR3 is TGTGCCAGTAGTATGCGGGGGGCCGGCAATCAGCCCCAGCATTTT. Protein product: CASSMRGAGNQPQHF.

The J gene is TRBJ2-5, the V gene TRBV11-2; perhaps TRBD2 as D (6 bases). The DNA end is more similar to TRBJ2-7, so the J call may be wrong. The CDR3 runs 16 residues. Germline-derived CDR1 and CDR2 are SGHAT and FQNNGV. The CDR3 region has the DNA TGTGCCAGCAGCCCGGCCCAGGACACTGGGAGGCGCGAGCAGTACTTC. It specifies CASSPAQDTGRREQYF.

V and J are TRBV12-2 and TRBJ1-5. TRBV12-2 is classified as a pseudogene. CDR3 length: 16 residues. The CDR3 DNA follows: TGTGCAAGTCGCCTCACCGGGACCCTAAGCAATCAGCCCCAGCATTTT. Encoded protein: CASRLTGTLSNQPQHF.

The chain couples TRBV11-2 to TRBJ1-1; D is possibly TRBD1 (5 bases). V lost 7 bases and J 2 bases, leaving 17 bases between the germline ends. Germline lookup yields CDR1 SGHAT and CDR2 FQNNGV. The CDR3 runs to 15 residues. The CDR3 is CASTPGGGVNTEAFF. CDR3 in DNA: TGTGCCAGCACCCCCGGCGGAGGGGTTAACACTGAAGCTTTCTTT.

J is TRBJ2-3 and V is TRBV4-2; no clear D gene. Germline V gene lookup returns CDR1 LGHNA and CDR2 YNFKEQ. V was clipped by 3 bases and J by 7 bases, with 11 bases between them. This CDR3 has 13 residues. In nucleotides, the CDR3 is TGTGCCAGCAGCCATCCGTCACAGAATACGCAGTATTTT. Translation gives CASSHPSQNTQYF.

The chain couples TRBV6-5 to TRBJ2-1, with 8 bases aligning to TRBD1. In germline, CDR1 is MNHEY, CDR2 SVGAGI. The CDR3 is 16 residues long. V shed 2 bases and J 5 bases; nucleotides not matched to a gene: 8. The CDR3 protein is CASSYPGQGRNNEQFF. The CDR3 coding sequence is TGTGCCAGCAGTTACCCAGGACAGGGACGGAACAATGAGCAGTTCTTC.

The rearrangement joins TRBV19 to TRBJ1-2; 10 bases are shared with TRBD1. The V gene's germline CDR1 is LNHDA and CDR2 SQIVND (reference sequence). This CDR3 has 13 residues. V was pared by 7 bases and J by 7 bases, with 6 bases of the junction left unmatched. As DNA, the CDR3 is TGTGCCAGTACCGGGACAGGGGCTGGTGGCTACACCTTC. It is translated as CASTGTGAGGYTF.

V gene TRBV20-1 combines with J gene TRBJ2-7; D is uncertain. CDR1 is DFQATT, CDR2 SNEGSKA, per germline (reference sequence). This CDR3 comprises 11 residues. Trimming took 0 bases from V and 4 from J, leaving 4 bases between them. The chain's CDR3 is CSARDEYEQYF. As DNA, the CDR3 is TGCAGTGCTAGAGATGAATACGAGCAGTACTTC.

The chain employs TRBV6-5 and TRBJ1-3; weak D call: TRBD1 (5 bases). V was clipped by 8 bases and J by 2 bases, with 13 bases between them. This CDR3 spans 14 amino acids. The germline CDR1 and CDR2 sequences are MNHEY and SVGAGI. The CDR3 DNA sequence: TGTGCCAGCTGGTCCGGGACTCCTGGAAACACCATATATTTT. Residues: CASWSGTPGNTIYF.

V usage is TRBV5-1 and J usage is TRBJ2-7, with D perhaps given as TRBD1 or TRBD2 (5 bases each). Between the trimmed V and J ends, which lost 4 bases and 2 bases, there was a span of 13 bases. CDR1 SGHRS and CDR2 YFSETQ come from the germline V gene. The CDR3 spans 14 residues. The CDR3 DNA follows: TGCGCCAGCAGCCACGGGACGGACCCCTACGAGCAGTACTTC. Translated: CASSHGTDPYEQYF.

V and J are TRBV4-3 and TRBJ1-2; D is perhaps TRBD1 (5 bases). There are 16 residues in the CDR3. Germline lookup yields CDR1 LGHNA and CDR2 YSLEER. Deletions cut 1 base from V and 7 bases from J, with 19 bases between. The CDR3 sequence: CASSQVATVPLPGYTF. CDR3 DNA sequence: TGCGCCAGCAGCCAAGTCGCGACAGTGCCCTTACCTGGCTACACCTTC.

This clone was recorded a few times. The CDR3 coding sequence is TGTGCCAGCAGTCTGGGACTAGCGGGACTTTTTCAAGAGACCCAGTACTTC. This gives the protein CASSLGLAGLFQETQYF. V gene TRBV2 combines with J gene TRBJ2-5; 13 nucleotides agree with TRBD2. The CDR3 consists of 17 residues. J gave up 2 bases and V 5 bases, and 8 bases lay outside the gene matches. Germline V gene sequence: CDR1 SNHLY, CDR2 FYNNEI.

The V call is TRBV7-2, the J call TRBJ2-5, with D hard to call. Germline CDR1 SGHTA, CDR2 FQGNSA. This CDR3 contains 14 residues. V shed 2 bases and J shed 6 bases, with 13 bases lying between them. The CDR3 DNA reads as TGTGCCAGCAGCTTAAGTTTTCTTGGGAAGACCCAGTACTTC. It specifies CASSLSFLGKTQYF.

This chain joins TRBV29-1 and TRBJ2-3; no firm D call. This CDR3 spans 16 amino acids. Germline V gene sequence: CDR1 SQVTM, CDR2 ANQGSEA. V gave up 4 bases and J gave up 0 bases, with 17 bases separating them. CDR3 region: CSVAGLTAYSTDTQYF. For the CDR3, the DNA is TGCAGCGTTGCGGGCCTTACAGCATATAGCACAGATACGCAGTATTTT.

The V call is TRBV10-3, the J call TRBJ1-1; TRBD1 might be the D (5 bases). Germline-derived CDR1 and CDR2 are ENHRY and SYGVKD. CDR3 length: 14 residues. V was clipped by 2 bases and J by 3 bases, with 10 bases between them. CDR3 loop: CAISETGGDTEAFF. CDR3 bases: TGTGCCATCAGTGAGACGGGGGGGGACACTGAAGCTTTCTTT.

This clone was seen a few times. This chain links TRBV7-6 with TRBJ2-2; tentative D call: TRBD1 (6 bases). The CDR3 covers 16 residues. Germline V gene data show CDR1 as SGHVS and CDR2 as FNYEAQ. Trimming cost V 3 bases and J 0 bases, with 11 bases left between them. DNA of the CDR3: TGTGCCAGCAGCTTTAGCAGGGGCCCGAACACCGGGGAGCTGTTTTTT. Translation gives CASSFSRGPNTGELFF.

The chain has TRBV7-6 and TRBJ2-1; 11 bases map to TRBD2. This CDR3 spans 16 amino acids. Unmatched junction bases numbered 6, after V lost 1 base and J lost 7 bases. Looked up from germline, CDR1 is SGHVS and CDR2 is FNYEAQ. CDR3 loop: CASSLGRLAGRNEQFF. The CDR3 nucleotides are TGTGCCAGCAGCTTAGGCCGACTAGCGGGACGGAATGAGCAGTTCTTC. Looking up the rest from reference TRBV7-6 and TRBJ2-1 gives the full variable domain: GAGVSQSPRYKVTKRGQDVALRCDPISGHVSLYWYRQALGQGPEFLTYFNYEAQQDKSGLPNDRFSAERPEGSISTLTIQRTEQRDSAMYRCASSLGRLAGRNEQFFGPGTRLTVL.

This rearrangement joins TRBV7-9 to TRBJ1-2; possibly TRBD1 for D (6 bases). CDR1 is SEHNR and CDR2 is FQNEAQ in the germline V gene (reference sequence). The CDR3 covers 16 residues. The V end was cut by 4 bases, the J end by 3 bases, with 18 bases between. CDR3 loop: CASSSWGQELYYGYTF. Written as DNA, the CDR3 is TGTGCCAGCAGCTCGTGGGGACAAGAGCTCTACTATGGCTACACCTTC. Looking up the rest from reference TRBV7-9 and TRBJ1-2 gives the full variable domain: DTGVSQNPRHKITKRGQNVTFRCDPISEHNRLYWYRQTLGQGPEFLTYFQNEAQLEKSRLLSDRFSAERPKGSFSTLEIQRTEQGDSAMYLCASSSWGQELYYGYTFGSGTRLTVV.

The chain joins TRBV30 to TRBJ2-3, with a possible D match to TRBD1 (5 bases). V was clipped by 5 bases and J by 0 bases, with 6 bases between them. Germline V gene lookup returns CDR1 GTSNPN and CDR2 SVGIG (reference sequence). The CDR3 covers 12 residues. The CDR3 reads CAWGASTDTQYF. The CDR3 bases are TGTGCCTGGGGGGCTAGCACAGATACGCAGTATTTT.

The rearrangement uses TRBV13 and TRBJ2-7; TRBD2 agrees at 8 bases. Germline V gene data show CDR1 as PRHDT and CDR2 as FYEKMQ (reference sequence). The CDR3 sequence is 14 residues long. The V and J ends lost 4 bases and 4 bases, in that order; junction bases with no gene match: 6. The CDR3 DNA sequence: TGTGCCAGCAGCTCCGGGACTAGAATATACGAGCAGTACTTC. Residues: CASSSGTRIYEQYF.

This chain uses TRBV6-6 with TRBJ2-1; TRBD2 matches 8 bases. The CDR3 runs 15 residues. Germline V CDR1 and CDR2: MNHNY, SVGAGI (reference sequence). The junction had 4 bases not matched to a gene; V was cut back by 6 bases and J by 0 bases. This CDR3 is CASSDGGGSYNEQFF. DNA for the CDR3: TGTGCCAGCAGCGACGGGGGGGGCTCCTACAATGAGCAGTTCTTC.

V and J are TRBV19 and TRBJ1-4; D call uncertain. V lost 7 bases and J lost 0, with 9 bases in between. Germline CDR1 is LNHDA and CDR2 is SQIVND (reference sequence). The CDR3 is 14 amino acids. Here the CDR3 DNA reads TGTGCCAGTACCGAGCTTGCAACTAATGAAAAACTGTTTTTT. This encodes CASTELATNEKLFF.

The chain has TRBV5-1 and TRBJ1-2; D might be TRBD1 (5 bases). The CDR3 is made up of 13 amino acids. The V and J ends lost 4 bases and 4 bases respectively, with 11 bases between them. Germline V gene sequence: CDR1 SGHRS, CDR2 YFSETQ. In nucleotides, the CDR3 is TGCGCCAGCAGCGAGGGGCAGAGCTATGGCTACACCTTC. Its translation: CASSEGQSYGYTF.

The chain combines TRBV6-5 with TRBJ2-5, with TRBD2 matching over 7 bases. The end of the DNA fits TRBJ2-7 better, so the J call may be wrong. Germline V gene data show CDR1 as MNHEY and CDR2 as SVGAGI. This CDR3 contains 13 residues. The CDR3 nucleotides read TGTGCCAGCAGGCCGGGCGGGAGCTACGAGCAGTACTTC. Its translation is CASRPGGSYEQYF.

CDR3 in DNA: TGTGCCAGCAGCTTAGCCCACATGAGCAATCAGCCCCAGCATTTT. It specifies CASSLAHMSNQPQHF. This chain joins TRBV7-2 and TRBJ1-5; D call uncertain. The ends were cut back, 0 bases at V and 1 base at J, with 7 bases in the middle. This CDR3 comprises 15 residues. CDR1 and CDR2 (germline): SGHTA, FQGNSA.

In its sample, this clone was seen once. This chain connects TRBV5-6 to TRBJ2-7; D not certain. The CDR3 runs to 11 residues. Germline assignment: CDR1 SGHDT and CDR2 YYEEEE. V lost 3 bases to trimming and J lost 2 bases, with 3 bases between them. In DNA, the CDR3 is TGTGCCAGCAGCTCCCCCTACGAGCAGTACTTC. Amino acids: CASSSPYEQYF.

This clone was counted once. The chain has TRBV11-3 and TRBJ1-2, with 7 bases identical to TRBD1. J lost 6 bases, V lost 5 bases, and 9 bases had no gene match. Germline V gives CDR1 SGHNT, CDR2 YENEEA. The CDR3 length is 14 residues. CDR3 residues: CASSTRQGPHGYTF. The CDR3 region has the DNA TGTGCCAGCAGCACTCGACAGGGCCCCCATGGCTACACCTTC.

The chain has TRBV23-1 and TRBJ2-6; D is uncertain. TRBV23-1 is treated as an ORF (open reading frame) with a function not yet certain. The CDR3 is 17 amino acids. Trimming cost V 0 bases and J 0 bases, with 9 bases left between them. The CDR3 spells CASSQSRLISGANVLTF. The DNA of the CDR3 is TGCGCCAGCAGTCAATCGAGGCTGATCTCTGGGGCCAACGTCCTGACTTTC.

Regarding this clone: The junction shows a germline mismatch at one end, possibly a read error. The chain has TRBV6-1 and TRBJ1-2, with TRBD1 matching 8 bases. The germline V gene encodes CDR1 MNHNS and CDR2 SASEGT. The CDR3 extends over 15 amino acids. The CDR3 region has the DNA TGTGCCAGCAGTATTGACGGACAGGGTCGCTATGGCTACGCCTTC. This sequence encodes CASSIDGQGRYGYAF.